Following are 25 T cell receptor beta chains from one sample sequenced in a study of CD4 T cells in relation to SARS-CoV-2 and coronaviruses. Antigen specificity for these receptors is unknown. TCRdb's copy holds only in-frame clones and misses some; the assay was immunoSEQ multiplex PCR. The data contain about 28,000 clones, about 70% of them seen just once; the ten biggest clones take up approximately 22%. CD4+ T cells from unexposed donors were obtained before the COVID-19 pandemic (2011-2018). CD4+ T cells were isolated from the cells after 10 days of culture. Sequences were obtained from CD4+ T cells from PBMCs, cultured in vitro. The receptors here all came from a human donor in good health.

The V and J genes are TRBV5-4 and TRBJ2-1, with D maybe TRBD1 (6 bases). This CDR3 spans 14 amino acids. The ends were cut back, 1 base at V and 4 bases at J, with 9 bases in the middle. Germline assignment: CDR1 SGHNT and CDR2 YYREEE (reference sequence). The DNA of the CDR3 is TGTGCCAGCAGCTTGAGGACAGCTTACAATGAGCAGTTCTTC. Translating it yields CASSLRTAYNEQFF.

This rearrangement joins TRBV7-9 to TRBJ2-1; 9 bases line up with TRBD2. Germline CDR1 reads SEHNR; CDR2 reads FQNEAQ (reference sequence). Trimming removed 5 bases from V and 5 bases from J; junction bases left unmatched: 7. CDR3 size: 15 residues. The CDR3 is CASSPSGRRNNEQFF. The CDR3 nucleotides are TGTGCCAGCAGCCCCAGCGGGAGGCGCAACAATGAGCAGTTCTTC.

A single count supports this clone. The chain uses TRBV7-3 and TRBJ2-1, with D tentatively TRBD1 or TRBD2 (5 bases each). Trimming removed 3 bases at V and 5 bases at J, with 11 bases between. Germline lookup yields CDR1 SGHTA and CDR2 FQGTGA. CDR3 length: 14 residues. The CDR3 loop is CASSFTGTHNEQFF. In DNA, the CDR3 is TGTGCCAGCAGCTTCACCGGGACCCACAATGAGCAGTTCTTC.

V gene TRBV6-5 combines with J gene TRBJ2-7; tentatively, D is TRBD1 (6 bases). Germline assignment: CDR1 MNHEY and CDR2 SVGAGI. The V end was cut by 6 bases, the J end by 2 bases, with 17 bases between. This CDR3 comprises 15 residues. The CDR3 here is CASSSGQLWPYEQYF. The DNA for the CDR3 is TGTGCCAGCAGCTCCGGACAGCTCTGGCCCTACGAGCAGTACTTC.

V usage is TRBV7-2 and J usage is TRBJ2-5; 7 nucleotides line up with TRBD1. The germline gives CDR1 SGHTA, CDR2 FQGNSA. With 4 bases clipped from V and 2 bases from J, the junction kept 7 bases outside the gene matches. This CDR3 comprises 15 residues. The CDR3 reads CASSSSPGQQETQYF. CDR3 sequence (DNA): TGTGCCAGCAGCTCTAGTCCGGGACAGCAAGAGACCCAGTACTTC.

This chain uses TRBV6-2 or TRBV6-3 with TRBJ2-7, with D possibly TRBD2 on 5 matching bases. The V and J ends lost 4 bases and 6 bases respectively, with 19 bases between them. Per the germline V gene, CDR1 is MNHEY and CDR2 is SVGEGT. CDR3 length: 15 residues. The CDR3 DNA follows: TGTGCCAGCAGTTCCCCGGGGATATGGGTCTCCGAGCAGTACTTC. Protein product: CASSSPGIWVSEQYF.

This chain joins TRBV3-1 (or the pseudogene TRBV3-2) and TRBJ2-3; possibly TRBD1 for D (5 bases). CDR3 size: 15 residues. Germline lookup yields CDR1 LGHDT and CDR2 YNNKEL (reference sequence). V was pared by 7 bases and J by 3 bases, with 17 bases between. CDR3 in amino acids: CASTPSRTLTDTQYF. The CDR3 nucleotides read TGTGCCAGCACTCCCTCGAGGACACTTACAGATACGCAGTATTTT.

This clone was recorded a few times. The CDR3 nucleotides are TGCGCCAGCAGCCAAGGGGGACTAGCTTTCACAGATACGCAGTATTTT. Encoded protein: CASSQGGLAFTDTQYF. This chain connects TRBV4-1 to TRBJ2-3, with 9 bases identical to TRBD2. The CDR3 loop spans 16 amino acids. J was trimmed by 2 bases and V by 1 base; bases with no gene match: 4. Germline loops: CDR1 MGHRA, CDR2 YSYEKL.

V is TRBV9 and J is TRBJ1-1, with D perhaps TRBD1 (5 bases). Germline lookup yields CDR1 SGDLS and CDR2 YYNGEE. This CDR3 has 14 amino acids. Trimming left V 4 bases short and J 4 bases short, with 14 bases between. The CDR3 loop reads CASSLGVFGTEAFF. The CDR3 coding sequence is TGTGCCAGCAGCTTGGGGGTTTTTGGCACTGAAGCTTTCTTT.

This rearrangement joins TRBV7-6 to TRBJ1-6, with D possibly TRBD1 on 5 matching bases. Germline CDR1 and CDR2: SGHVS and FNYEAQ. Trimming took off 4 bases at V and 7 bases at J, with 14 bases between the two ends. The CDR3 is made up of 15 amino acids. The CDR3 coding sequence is TGTGCCAGCAGCTCTGGGGGATCCCTGAATTCACCCCTCCACTTT. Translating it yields CASSSGGSLNSPLHF.

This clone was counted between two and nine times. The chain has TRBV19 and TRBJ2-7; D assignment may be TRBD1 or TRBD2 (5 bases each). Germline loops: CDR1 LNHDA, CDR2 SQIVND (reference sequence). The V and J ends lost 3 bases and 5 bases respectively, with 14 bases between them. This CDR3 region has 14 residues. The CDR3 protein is CASSIWDGQHEQYF. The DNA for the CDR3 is TGTGCCAGTAGTATTTGGGACGGGCAGCACGAGCAGTACTTC.

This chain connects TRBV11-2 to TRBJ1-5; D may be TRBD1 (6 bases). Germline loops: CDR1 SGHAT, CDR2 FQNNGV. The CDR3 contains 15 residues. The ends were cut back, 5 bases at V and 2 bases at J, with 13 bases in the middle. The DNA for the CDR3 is TGTGCCAGCAGCCCCGACAGGCAGGGCAATCAGCCCCAGCATTTT. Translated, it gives CASSPDRQGNQPQHF.

CDR3 coding DNA: TGTGCCAAACCGGGACCGCATGGCTTTCAGTACTTC. It yields the protein CAKPGPHGFQYF. The V and J genes are TRBV11-1 and TRBJ2-4; tentatively, D is TRBD1 or TRBD2 (5 bases each). Trimming took off 10 bases at V and 11 bases at J, with 18 bases between the two ends. This CDR3 region has 12 residues. The germline gives CDR1 SGHAT, CDR2 FQDESV (reference sequence). Variable domain in full (rest from reference TRBV11-1 and TRBJ2-4): EAEVAQSPRYKITEKSQAVAFWCDPISGHATLYWYRQILGQGPELLVQFQDESVVDDSQLPKDRFSAERLKGVDSTLKIQPAELGDSAMYLCAKPGPHGFQYFGAGTRLSVL.

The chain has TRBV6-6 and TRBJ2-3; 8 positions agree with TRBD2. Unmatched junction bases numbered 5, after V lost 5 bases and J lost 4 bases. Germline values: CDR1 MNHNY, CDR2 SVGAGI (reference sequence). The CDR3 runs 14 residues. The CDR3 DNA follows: TGTGCCAGCAGTAAGGGACTAGGAGCAGATACGCAGTATTTT. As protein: CASSKGLGADTQYF.

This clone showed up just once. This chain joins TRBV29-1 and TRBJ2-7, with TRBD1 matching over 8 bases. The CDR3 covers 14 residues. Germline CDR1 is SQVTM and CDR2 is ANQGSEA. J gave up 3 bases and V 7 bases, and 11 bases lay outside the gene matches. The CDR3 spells CSALPGQGNYEQYF. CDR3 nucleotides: TGCAGCGCCCTACCCGGACAGGGTAACTACGAGCAGTACTTC.

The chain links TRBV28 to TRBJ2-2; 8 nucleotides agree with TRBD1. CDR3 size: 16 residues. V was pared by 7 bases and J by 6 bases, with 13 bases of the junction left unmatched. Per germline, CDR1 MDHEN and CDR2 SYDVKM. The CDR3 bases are TGTGCCAGCATCGGGTTGGACAGGGTGGGGGCCGGGGAGCTGTTTTTT. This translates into CASIGLDRVGAGELFF.

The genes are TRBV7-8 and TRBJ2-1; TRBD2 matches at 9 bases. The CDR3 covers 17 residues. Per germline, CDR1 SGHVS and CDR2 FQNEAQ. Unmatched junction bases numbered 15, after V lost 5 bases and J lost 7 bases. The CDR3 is CASSAQFSGGPKNEQFF. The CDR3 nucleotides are TGTGCCAGCAGCGCCCAGTTCAGCGGGGGGCCTAAAAATGAGCAGTTCTTC.

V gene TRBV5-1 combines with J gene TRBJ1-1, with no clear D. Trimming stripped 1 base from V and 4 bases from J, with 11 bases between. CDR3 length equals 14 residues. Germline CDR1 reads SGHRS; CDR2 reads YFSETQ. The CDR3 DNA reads TGCGCCAGCAGCTTGCGGTCTGACGGCACTGAAGCTTTCTTT. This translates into CASSLRSDGTEAFF.

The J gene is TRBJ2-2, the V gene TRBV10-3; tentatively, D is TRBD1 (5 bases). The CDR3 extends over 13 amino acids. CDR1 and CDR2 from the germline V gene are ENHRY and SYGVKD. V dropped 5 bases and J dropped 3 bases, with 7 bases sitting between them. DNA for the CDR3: TGTGCCATCAGTACCAGGGACACCGGGGAGCTGTTTTTT. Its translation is CAISTRDTGELFF.

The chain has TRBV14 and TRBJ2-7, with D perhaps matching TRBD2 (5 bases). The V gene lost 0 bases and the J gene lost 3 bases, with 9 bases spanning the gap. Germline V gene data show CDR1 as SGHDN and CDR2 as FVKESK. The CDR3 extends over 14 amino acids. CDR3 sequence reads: CASSQDIGDYEQYF. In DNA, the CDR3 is TGTGCCAGCAGCCAAGACATCGGGGACTACGAGCAGTACTTC.

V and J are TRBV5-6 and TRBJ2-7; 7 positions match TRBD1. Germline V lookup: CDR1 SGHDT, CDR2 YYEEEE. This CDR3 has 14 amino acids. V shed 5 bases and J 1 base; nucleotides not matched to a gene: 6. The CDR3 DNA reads TGTGCCAGCAGAATGGGACAGTTTTCCTACGAGCAGTACTTC. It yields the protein CASRMGQFSYEQYF.

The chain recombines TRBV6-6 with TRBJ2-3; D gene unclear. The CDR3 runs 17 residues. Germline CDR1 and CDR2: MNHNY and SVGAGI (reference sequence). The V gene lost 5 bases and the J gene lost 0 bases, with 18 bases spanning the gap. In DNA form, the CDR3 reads TGTGCCAGCAGTCCCCCCCCCGAGCCCTTCAGCACAGATACGCAGTATTTT. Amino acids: CASSPPPEPFSTDTQYF.

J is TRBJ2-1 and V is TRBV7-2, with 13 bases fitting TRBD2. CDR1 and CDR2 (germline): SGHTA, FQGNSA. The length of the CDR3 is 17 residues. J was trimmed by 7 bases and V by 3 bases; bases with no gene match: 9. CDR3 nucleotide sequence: TGTGCCAGCAGCTTCAGGTTACTAGCGGGGGGGCGTAATGAGCAGTTCTTC. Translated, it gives CASSFRLLAGGRNEQFF.

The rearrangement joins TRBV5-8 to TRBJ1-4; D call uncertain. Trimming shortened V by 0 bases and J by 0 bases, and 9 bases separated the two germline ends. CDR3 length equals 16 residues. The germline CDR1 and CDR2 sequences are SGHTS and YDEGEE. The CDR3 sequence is CASSLAGPTTNEKLFF. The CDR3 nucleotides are TGTGCCAGCAGCTTGGCCGGACCAACAACTAATGAAAAACTGTTTTTT.

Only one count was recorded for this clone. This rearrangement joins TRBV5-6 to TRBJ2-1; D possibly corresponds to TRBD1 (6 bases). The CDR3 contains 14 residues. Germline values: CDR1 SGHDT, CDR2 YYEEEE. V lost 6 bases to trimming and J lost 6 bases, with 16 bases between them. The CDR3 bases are TGTGCCAGCAACACTGATGCAGGGGCCAATGAGCAGTTCTTC. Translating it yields CASNTDAGANEQFF.